Shown below are 15 T cell receptor beta chains from a single sample sequenced in a study of shared clonotypes between healthy human individuals (dated by TCRdb to about 2020). Receptors were amplified or captured by the immunoSEQ multiplex PCR assay. This is the immuneACCESS table as TCRdb keeps it, with only in-frame sequences that have V and J called. A part of the clones is gone; compared with another copy, unresolved V genes explain less than half, and the rest is unexplained. In all, the sample holds fewer than 700,000 clones, and 85% to 95% of those were seen once. The top ten clonotypes cover 0.11% of the sample. CD8 naive samples were obtained by positive selection for CCR7 among CD45RO-negative cells, yielding a CD45RA+CCR7+ population from which TemRA cells were excluded. The sample comprised naive CD8+ T cells sorted from blood. The cell subset or site label on this specimen signifies: CD45RA+CCR7+. The receptors derive from a woman younger than 45 in good health.

Worth noting for this clone: In the same sample, other DNA sequences code for this CDR3. The V gene is TRBV10-1, the J gene TRBJ2-2; D gene ambiguous. Germline V CDR1 and CDR2: WNHNN, SYGVQD (reference sequence). Trimming shortened V by 0 bases and J by 4 bases, and 0 bases separated the two germline ends. The length of the CDR3 is 12 residues. The CDR3 loop is CASSESTGELFF. The CDR3 DNA is TGCGCCAGCAGTGAGTCCACCGGGGAGCTGTTTTTT.

This sequence joins TRBV27 and TRBJ2-3; a possible D gene is TRBD2 (6 bases). Germline CDR1 is MNHEY and CDR2 is SMNVEV (reference sequence). Trimming pared 7 bases from V and 5 bases from J, leaving 22 bases between. CDR3 size: 16 residues. The CDR3 DNA reads TGTGCCAGCACCCCCTCTGGGGGGAATATGATAGATACGCAGTATTTT. Translated: CASTPSGGNMIDTQYF.

The chain uses TRBV19 and TRBJ2-1; D is ambiguous. Trimming left V 10 bases short and J 2 bases short, with 15 bases between. CDR3 length equals 14 residues. Germline CDR1 LNHDA, CDR2 SQIVND (reference sequence). CDR3 coding DNA: TGTGCCACCAATCCTCCTGGGGCCTACAATGAGCAGTTCTTC. Residues: CATNPPGAYNEQFF.

The genes are TRBV5-6 and TRBJ1-5, with a possible D match to TRBD1 (5 bases). V was trimmed by 4 bases and J by 0 bases, leaving 11 bases between them. Looked up from germline, CDR1 is SGHDT and CDR2 is YYEEEE. The CDR3 length is 15 residues. The CDR3 here is CASSGGPYSNQPQHF. The CDR3 DNA reads as TGTGCCAGCAGCGGGGGACCTTATAGCAATCAGCCCCAGCATTTT.

V usage is TRBV4-1 and J usage is TRBJ1-1, with no clear D. CDR3 length: 13 residues. CDR1 is MGHRA, CDR2 YSYEKL, per germline. Trimming removed 1 base at V and 5 bases at J, with 8 bases between. CDR3 in amino acids: CASSQGTKTEAFF. In DNA form, the CDR3 reads TGCGCCAGCAGCCAAGGGACCAAGACTGAAGCTTTCTTT.

The chain recombines TRBV6-5 with TRBJ2-7; weak D call: TRBD1 (5 bases). V was shortened by 2 bases and J by 6 bases, with 5 bases between the two germline ends. There are 11 residues in the CDR3. From germline, CDR1 is MNHEY and CDR2 SVGAGI. The CDR3 nucleotides are TGTGCCAGCAGTTACCAGGGCGAGCAGTACTTC. Residues: CASSYQGEQYF.

The V call is TRBV27, the J call TRBJ2-5, with 9 bases identical to TRBD1. V gave up 6 bases and J gave up 1 base; unmatched junction bases: 9. Germline V gene lookup returns CDR1 MNHEY and CDR2 SMNVEV (reference sequence). This CDR3 has 16 amino acids. For the CDR3, the DNA is TGTGCCAGCAGGGCCGGGACAGGGAATTCCCAAGAGACCCAGTACTTC. Its protein product is CASRAGTGNSQETQYF.

The J gene is TRBJ1-5, the V gene TRBV9; no reliable D call. The CDR3 loop spans 13 amino acids. Trimming left V 7 bases short and J 7 bases short, with 15 bases between. The V gene's germline CDR1 is SGDLS and CDR2 YYNGEE. CDR3 region: CASGYGEEQPQHF. As DNA, the CDR3 is TGTGCCAGCGGATATGGGGAGGAACAGCCCCAGCATTTT. Full variable domain (outside the CDR3, taken from reference TRBV9 and TRBJ1-5): DSGVTQTPKHLITATGQRVTLRCSPRSGDLSVYWYQQSLDQGLQFLIQYYNGEERAKGNILERFSAQQFPDLHSELNLSSLELGDSALYFCASGYGEEQPQHFGDGTRLSIL.

This chain uses TRBV9 with TRBJ2-7, with D possibly TRBD1 on 6 matching bases. Trimming cost V 7 bases and J 4 bases, with 15 bases left between them. Germline lookup yields CDR1 SGDLS and CDR2 YYNGEE. The CDR3 runs to 13 residues. CDR3 nucleotides: TGTGCCAGCTCTCCGGGACATAGTTACGAGCAGTACTTC. This gives the protein CASSPGHSYEQYF.

CDR3 sequence reads: CASSQESPGGLSYNEQFF. Written as DNA, the CDR3 is TGTGCCAGCAGCCAAGAATCCCCAGGGGGGCTCTCCTACAATGAGCAGTTCTTC. The chain carries TRBV4-2 and TRBJ2-1; D might be TRBD1 (7 bases). Germline assignment: CDR1 LGHNA and CDR2 YNFKEQ. V was trimmed by 0 bases and J by 0 bases, leaving 15 bases between them. This CDR3 contains 18 residues.

The gene calls are TRBV7-9 and TRBJ2-5, with D possibly TRBD2 on 6 matching bases. V was trimmed by 5 bases and J by 2 bases, leaving 12 bases between them. The CDR3 runs 14 residues. Germline V gene data show CDR1 as SEHNR and CDR2 as FQNEAQ (reference sequence). Written as DNA, the CDR3 is TGTGCCAGCAGCGGAGGAGGGAATCAAGAGACCCAGTACTTC. Its protein is CASSGGGNQETQYF.

This clone was observed a few times. The V gene is TRBV30, the J gene TRBJ1-1; D call uncertain. Germline V gives CDR1 GTSNPN, CDR2 SVGIG (reference sequence). Trimming shortened V by 5 bases and J by 4 bases, and 11 bases separated the two germline ends. This CDR3 has 12 amino acids. Here the CDR3 reads CAWVETGTEAFF. CDR3 nucleotide sequence: TGTGCCTGGGTGGAAACGGGCACTGAAGCTTTCTTT.

J is TRBJ1-2 and V is TRBV20-1; D is ambiguous. The CDR3 covers 11 residues. CDR1 DFQATT and CDR2 SNEGSKA come from the germline V gene (reference sequence). V was trimmed by 6 bases and J by 8 bases, leaving 13 bases between them. The CDR3 here is CSAPGPAGYTF. The CDR3, as DNA: TGCAGTGCCCCCGGTCCTGCAGGCTACACCTTC.

The chain employs TRBV2 and TRBJ2-3; D remains unclear. Trimming took 3 bases from V and 3 from J, leaving 10 bases between them. The CDR3 is 14 amino acids. Germline CDR1 reads SNHLY; CDR2 reads FYNNEI. CDR3 sequence: CASSDGVATDTQYF. CDR3 sequence (DNA): TGTGCCAGCAGTGATGGGGTTGCTACAGATACGCAGTATTTT.

The V gene is TRBV29-1, the J gene TRBJ2-1; the D gene is possibly TRBD1 (6 bases). V was clipped by 2 bases and J by 2 bases, with 19 bases between them. The CDR3 has 17 residues. From germline, CDR1 is SQVTM and CDR2 ANQGSEA. The CDR3 sequence: CSVEITSGTHTYNEQFF. The CDR3 nucleotides read TGCAGCGTTGAAATTACTTCCGGGACACACACCTACAATGAGCAGTTCTTC.